This T cell receptor beta chain emerged from a study of OX40 agonist ivuxolimab in advanced cancers. With regard to the full study: Ivuxolimab, which targeted the costimulatory receptor OX40 (CD134), was an agonistic, fully human IgG2 monoclonal antibody. Intravenous ivuxolimab was administered to patients every 2 weeks at six dose levels: 0.01, 0.1, 0.3, 1.5, 3 and 10 mg/kg. Of the 52 patients in dose escalation, 19 had hepatocellular carcinoma, some 15 had melanoma, 9 had renal cell carcinoma and 9 had head and neck cancer. A male proportion of 82.7% and a mean age of 60 years, ranging from about 20 to 85, were recorded for the dose-escalation cohort. Patients were allowed to have had prior anti-PD-1, anti-PD-L1 or anti-CTLA-4 therapy, and more than 35% of the dose-escalation patients had been treated with checkpoint inhibitors. Partial responses occurred in three dose-escalation patients, of whom one had hepatocellular carcinoma and two had cutaneous melanoma. Peripheral TCRbeta sequencing aimed to test whether ivuxolimab altered TCR sequence diversity and caused clonal T-cell expansion. The paper covers the monotherapy dose-escalation part of the phase I ivuxolimab trial, which included N of about 50 patients. Findings and caveats that apply to the study as a whole: After ivuxolimab, CD8+ T cells had more expanded clones than CD4+ T cells on average. At doses of 0.1 to 3.0 mg/kg, clonal expansion of both CD4+ and CD8+ blood T cells was observed from baseline to week 6. Low levels of normalized T-cell clonal expansion were also shown by some nonresponding patients. In the 0.1-3.0 mg/kg groups, partial responders had among the lowest normalized peripheral clonal expansion, particularly in CD8+ T cells. Antigen specificity was not determined for the clonally expanded peripheral T cells.

This clone was seen only once. Its target antigen remains unknown. No much larger clone is present one base from it, and per-base qualities are unavailable. To sequence the TCRbeta CDR3 region, genomic DNA was isolated from the sorted cells. The immunoSEQ Assay was used to sequence the TCRbeta CDR3 regions. TCRdb re-hosts the immuneACCESS table, in-frame sequences only. Its copies lack some clones; in the studies checked, an unresolved V gene accounts for under half of them, and the cause for the rest is not known. For this sample the table gives about 58,000 clones, of which more than 70% were detected only once. The ten top clones hold about 1% of the sample. Patients with a history of autoimmune disease or receiving systemic immunosuppression were excluded from the trial. Peripheral blood for TCR sequencing was collected from all dose cohorts at baseline, on cycle 4 day 1, and on cycle 7 day 1. The samples were taken from a phase I, first-in-human, multicenter, open-label dose-escalation trial of ivuxolimab. Adults with locally advanced or metastatic head and neck squamous cell, hepatocellular, melanoma or renal cell carcinoma were enrolled in the trial. CD4+ and CD8+ T cells were sorted separately from peripheral blood before TCR sequencing.

This sequence originates from an adult with an advanced solid tumor such as melanoma, head and neck, liver or kidney cancer. The sequencing here drew on CD4+ or CD8+ T cells sorted from blood, taken in a trial of the OX40 agonist ivuxolimab.

The CDR3 reads as follows: CASSSQGGVYGYTF. Read as DNA, the sequence is TGTGCCAGCAGCTCACAGGGAGGGGTCTATGGCTACACCTTC. The rearranged segments are TRBV7-2 and TRBJ1-2; TRBD1 is possibly the D segment (6 matching bases). Trimming removed 4 bases from V and 4 bases from J, leaving 13 bases between the germline ends. The CDR3 spans 14 residues, from the cysteine through the phenylalanine. Only CDR3 DNA remains: 42 bases, in frame from the first base. Via the germline V gene, CDR1 is SGHTA and CDR2 FQGNSA.